The 29 T cell receptor beta chains reported below all come from one sample, sequenced in a study of shared clonotypes between healthy human individuals. TCRdb keeps only in-frame clones here, not all; method: immunoSEQ multiplex PCR. The profile shows around 1,900,000 clones, 85% to 95% of them singletons. Naive-designated CD8 cells lacked CD45RO, were positively enriched for CCR7, and omitted terminally differentiated effector memory CD45RA+ cells. The sequenced sample was naive CD8+ T cells from PBMCs. These receptor sequences come from a young man in good health. Some clones in this sample may be carry-over from other donors' samples.

DNA of the CDR3: TGTGCCAGCAGCCCCACGGGACTAGCGGGAGAGGGGATCTACAATGAGCAGTTCTTC. Residues: CASSPTGLAGEGIYNEQFF. The V call is TRBV7-9, the J call TRBJ2-1; 14 bases are shared with TRBD2. J was trimmed by 3 bases and V by 5 bases; bases with no gene match: 12. Germline V gene lookup returns CDR1 SEHNR and CDR2 FQNEAQ (reference sequence). The CDR3 runs 19 residues.

The CDR3 loop reads CASRAPGQPQHF. CDR3 in DNA: TGTGCCAGCAGGGCCCCAGGTCAGCCCCAGCATTTT. V usage is TRBV6-1 and J usage is TRBJ1-5, with D unclear. The CDR3 spans 12 residues. With 6 bases removed from V and 6 bases from J, the gap between germline ends came to 9 bases. From germline, CDR1 is MNHNS and CDR2 SASEGT.

The chain couples TRBV7-6 to TRBJ2-1, with D perhaps being TRBD1 or TRBD2 (5 bases each). This CDR3 is built from 12 residues. V was cut by 5 bases and J by 6 bases, with 8 bases left in between. CDR1 SGHVS and CDR2 FNYEAQ come from the germline V gene. The CDR3 coding sequence is TGTGCCAGCAGCCATGGGGGCAATGAGCAGTTCTTC. Encoded protein: CASSHGGNEQFF. The variable domain in full, completed from reference TRBV7-6 and TRBJ2-1, reads GAGVSQSPRYKVTKRGQDVALRCDPISGHVSLYWYRQALGQGPEFLTYFNYEAQQDKSGLPNDRFSAERPEGSISTLTIQRTEQRDSAMYRCASSHGGNEQFFGPGTRLTVL.

The chain combines TRBV6-5 with TRBJ1-3; D is ambiguous. Trimming left V 6 bases short and J 0 bases short, with 12 bases between. CDR1 and CDR2 from the germline V gene are MNHEY and SVGAGI. There are 15 residues in the CDR3. For the CDR3, the DNA is TGTGCCAGCAGCCGAGACGGAACCTCTGGAAACACCATATATTTT. It specifies CASSRDGTSGNTIYF.

To note about this clone: The identical CDR3 is also encoded by other nucleotide sequences in the sample. J is TRBJ1-4 and V is TRBV30; a weak D match, TRBD1 (5 bases). Deletions cut 0 bases from V and 8 bases from J, with 7 bases between. Germline-derived CDR1 and CDR2 are GTSNPN and SVGIG (reference sequence). CDR3 length equals 12 residues. CDR3 nucleotides: TGTGCCTGGAGTGTACGGGGGGAAAAACTGTTTTTT. Protein: CAWSVRGEKLFF.

J is TRBJ1-2 and V is TRBV7-9; D gene uncertain. With 0 bases removed from V and 4 bases from J, the gap between germline ends came to 9 bases. The length of the CDR3 is 14 residues. CDR1 is SEHNR, CDR2 FQNEAQ, per germline (reference sequence). Here the CDR3 DNA reads TGTGCCAGCAGCTTAGCGTGGAAAAGCTATGGCTACACCTTC. Amino acid sequence: CASSLAWKSYGYTF.

The V call is TRBV13, the J call TRBJ2-2; 10 nucleotides agree with TRBD2. V lost 2 bases to trimming and J lost 5 bases; unmatched junction nucleotides: 5. The CDR3 is 16 amino acids. CDR1 is PRHDT and CDR2 is FYEKMQ in the germline V gene (reference sequence). The CDR3 DNA follows: TGTGCCAGCAGCTTAAGAGCGGGAGGGCCGACCGGGGAGCTGTTTTTT. Translating it yields CASSLRAGGPTGELFF.

The rearrangement uses TRBV10-1 and TRBJ2-7; 10 bases line up with TRBD1. The CDR3 sequence is 14 residues long. CDR1 and CDR2 from the germline V gene are WNHNN and SYGVQD (reference sequence). The J segment lost 2 bases and the V segment lost 8 bases, leaving 6 bases of the junction unmatched. CDR3 sequence reads: CASSGTGATYEQYF. The CDR3 region has the DNA TGCGCCAGCTCCGGGACAGGGGCCACCTACGAGCAGTACTTC.

The V gene is TRBV9, the J gene TRBJ1-4, with D possibly matching TRBD1 (5 bases). Per the germline V gene, CDR1 is SGDLS and CDR2 is YYNGEE. Trimming pared 4 bases from V and 5 bases from J, leaving 15 bases between. The CDR3 length is 15 residues. In DNA form, the CDR3 reads TGTGCCAGCAGCCCCCGACAGTCCACAAATGAAAAACTGTTTTTT. This encodes CASSPRQSTNEKLFF.

This clone was observed once. This CDR3 is also generated by other DNA sequences in the sample. The chain combines TRBV27 with TRBJ2-7, with TRBD1 identical over 11 bases. The germline gives CDR1 MNHEY, CDR2 SMNVEV (reference sequence). The V segment lost 4 bases and the J segment 4 bases; nucleotides outside the gene matches: 3. The CDR3 spans 14 residues. CDR3 in amino acids: CASSSRDRGYEQYF. As DNA, the CDR3 is TGTGCCAGCAGTTCTCGGGACAGGGGGTACGAGCAGTACTTC.

V gene TRBV7-9 combines with J gene TRBJ1-1; no firm D call. Trimming took 1 base from V and 1 from J, leaving 19 bases between them. This CDR3 has 18 amino acids. Germline V lookup: CDR1 SEHNR, CDR2 FQNEAQ (reference sequence). The CDR3 here is CASSLGEYFIPANTEAFF. In DNA form, the CDR3 reads TGTGCCAGCAGCTTAGGCGAGTATTTCATACCAGCGAACACTGAAGCTTTCTTT. Filled out from reference TRBV7-9 and TRBJ1-1, the complete variable domain reads DTGVSQNPRHKITKRGQNVTFRCDPISEHNRLYWYRQTLGQGPEFLTYFQNEAQLEKSRLLSDRFSAERPKGSFSTLEIQRTEQGDSAMYLCASSLGEYFIPANTEAFFGQGTRLTVV.

CDR3 loop: CATSSGYGELYNEQFF. The CDR3 DNA reads TGTGCCACCAGCAGTGGCTACGGAGAGTTATACAATGAGCAGTTCTTC. The rearrangement joins TRBV15 to TRBJ2-1, with unresolved D. The ends were cut back, 3 bases at V and 4 bases at J, with 16 bases in the middle. CDR3 length equals 16 residues. Germline V CDR1 and CDR2: LNHNV, YYDKDF (reference sequence).

The chain couples TRBV7-9 to TRBJ2-6; TRBD2 matches 11 bases. V was pared by 5 bases and J by 1 base, with 7 bases of the junction left unmatched. The germline V gene encodes CDR1 SEHNR and CDR2 FQNEAQ (reference sequence). CDR3 length: 18 amino acids. The CDR3 DNA sequence: TGTGCCAGCAGCCACCGGACTAGCGGGTGGTCTGGGGCCAACGTCCTGACTTTC. Translated: CASSHRTSGWSGANVLTF.

The chain employs TRBV6-5 and TRBJ2-1; D is unclear. CDR1 is MNHEY and CDR2 is SVGAGI in the germline V gene. Trimming took off 5 bases at V and 7 bases at J, with 12 bases between the two ends. The CDR3 is made up of 13 amino acids. The CDR3 nucleotides read TGTGCCAGCAGTCTGCCCACCGGGAATGAGCAGTTCTTC. It is translated as CASSLPTGNEQFF.

This chain uses TRBV14 with TRBJ1-1; D gene unclear. The CDR3 consists of 15 residues. Germline V CDR1 and CDR2: SGHDN, FVKESK. Trimming took 3 bases from V and 4 from J, leaving 15 bases between them. The CDR3 spells CASSHQRADSTEAFF. The CDR3 nucleotides read TGTGCCAGCAGCCATCAGAGGGCGGATAGCACTGAAGCTTTCTTT.

The DNA of the CDR3 is TGTGCCAGCAGCGTAGCTGGGACAGGGATAAATGAGCAGTTCTTC. As protein: CASSVAGTGINEQFF. This chain links TRBV9 with TRBJ2-1, with 9 positions matching TRBD1. Germline lookup yields CDR1 SGDLS and CDR2 YYNGEE. The V segment lost 0 bases and the J segment 7 bases; nucleotides outside the gene matches: 5. The CDR3 covers 15 residues.

The sample holds one count of this clone. This chain's CDR3 is CASSVVSGGTGELFF. CDR3 bases: TGTGCCAGCAGCGTTGTAAGCGGGGGCACCGGGGAGCTGTTTTTT. The chain has TRBV5-6 and TRBJ2-2; TRBD2 matches at 8 bases. The CDR3 contains 15 residues. After removal of 4 bases from V and 4 bases from J, the junction contained 6 bases not matched to a gene. Germline lookup yields CDR1 SGHDT and CDR2 YYEEEE.

This rearrangement joins TRBV14 to TRBJ1-2; D is unclear. This CDR3 has 13 amino acids. Germline values: CDR1 SGHDN, CDR2 FVKESK. Trimming took 2 bases from V and 3 from J, leaving 7 bases between them. The CDR3 spells CASSQSRDYGYTF. In DNA, the CDR3 is TGTGCCAGCAGCCAAAGCCGGGACTATGGCTACACCTTC.

The chain employs TRBV13 and TRBJ2-7; D is unresolved. CDR1 PRHDT and CDR2 FYEKMQ come from the germline V gene (reference sequence). Trimming removed 4 bases at V and 2 bases at J, with 12 bases between. The CDR3 runs 14 residues. CDR3 sequence (DNA): TGTGCCAGCAGCTCGCGGACGGCCCCCTACGAGCAGTACTTC. This codes for CASSSRTAPYEQYF.

Remarks on this clone: This CDR3 is also generated by other DNA sequences in the sample. The gene calls are TRBV9 and TRBJ2-7; 8 nucleotides agree with TRBD1. The germline V gene encodes CDR1 SGDLS and CDR2 YYNGEE. Trimming removed 0 bases from V and 4 bases from J; junction bases left unmatched: 3. This CDR3 has 14 amino acids. Here the CDR3 DNA reads TGTGCCAGCAGCGTAGGGACAGGGTTGTACGAGCAGTACTTC. As protein: CASSVGTGLYEQYF.

The chain recombines TRBV2 with TRBJ2-7; 11 positions agree with TRBD2. The CDR3 contains 18 residues. Germline CDR1 is SNHLY and CDR2 is FYNNEI. The V gene end was trimmed by 8 bases and the J gene end by 2 bases; junction bases not matched to a gene: 17. CDR3 DNA: TGTGCCAGCCTCGACTCCCAGGTTGTAGCGGGAGGGCCCTACGAGCAGTACTTC. Translating gives CASLDSQVVAGGPYEQYF. Drawing the rest from reference TRBV2 and TRBJ2-7, the complete variable domain is EPEVTQTPSHQVTQMGQEVILRCVPISNHLYFYWYRQILGQKVEFLVSFYNNEISEKSEIFDDQFSVERPDGSNFTLKIRSTKLEDSAMYFCASLDSQVVAGGPYEQYFGPGTRLTVT.

The rearrangement joins TRBV7-9 to TRBJ2-7; D might be TRBD1 or TRBD2, each matching 5 bases. Germline V gene data show CDR1 as SEHNR and CDR2 as FQNEAQ (reference sequence). The CDR3 runs 15 residues. V lost 1 base and J 2 bases, leaving 12 bases between the germline ends. CDR3 bases: TGTGCCAGCAGCTTAGTGGGGGACCCAACCTACGAGCAGTACTTC. It is translated as CASSLVGDPTYEQYF.

V gene TRBV27 combines with J gene TRBJ2-7; the D gene is possibly TRBD1 (5 bases). The CDR3 totals 15 residues. The germline V and J ends were trimmed by 0 bases and 1 base, with 10 bases remaining between them. Germline CDR1 reads MNHEY; CDR2 reads SMNVEV (reference sequence). The CDR3 here is CASSLSQGVSYEQYF. Here the CDR3 DNA reads TGTGCCAGCAGTTTATCCCAGGGCGTATCCTACGAGCAGTACTTC.

This clone was observed a single time. This rearrangement joins TRBV5-6 to TRBJ2-1; 9 nucleotides align to TRBD2. The germline V gene encodes CDR1 SGHDT and CDR2 YYEEEE. The CDR3 has 15 residues. The V gene end was trimmed by 2 bases and the J gene end by 4 bases; junction bases not matched to a gene: 4. This chain's CDR3 is CASSFGTSWYNEQFF. In DNA form, the CDR3 reads TGTGCCAGCAGCTTCGGGACTAGCTGGTACAATGAGCAGTTCTTC. Full variable domain (missing parts from reference TRBV5-6 and TRBJ2-1): DAGVTQSPTHLIKTRGQQVTLRCSPKSGHDTVSWYQQALGQGPQFIFQYYEEEERQRGNFPDRFSGHQFPNYSSELNVNALLLGDSALYLCASSFGTSWYNEQFFGPGTRLTVL.

The chain uses TRBV5-6 and TRBJ1-1, with D maybe TRBD1 (5 bases). The CDR3 is made up of 18 amino acids. CDR1 SGHDT and CDR2 YYEEEE come from the germline V gene. Trimming took 2 bases from V and 3 from J, leaving 23 bases between them. The CDR3 DNA reads as TGTGCCAGCAGCTTAAGCCCGGACGGACCTTTGGGGGACACTGAAGCTTTCTTT. It specifies CASSLSPDGPLGDTEAFF.

V is TRBV10-3 and J is TRBJ1-1; D possibly corresponds to TRBD1 (5 bases). The germline CDR1 and CDR2 sequences are ENHRY and SYGVKD. This CDR3 region has 18 residues. Trimming cost V 0 bases and J 6 bases, with 23 bases left between them. CDR3 coding DNA: TGTGCCATCAGTGAGTCGCTTGCACCACTGAGGAAAGGGGCTGAAGCTTTCTTT. This gives the protein CAISESLAPLRKGAEAFF.

This chain joins TRBV27 and TRBJ2-2; 13 positions agree with TRBD2. The CDR3 totals 19 residues. Germline-derived CDR1 and CDR2 are MNHEY and SMNVEV (reference sequence). Losses at the gene ends were 10 bases for V and 4 bases for J; bases not matched to a gene: 18. CDR3 bases: TGTGCCACGCGCGGAAGAACTAGCGGGAGGGATAGCAGCACCGGGGAGCTGTTTTTT. As protein: CATRGRTSGRDSSTGELFF.

The chain combines TRBV6-1 with TRBJ2-1; 10 nucleotides agree with TRBD2. This CDR3 comprises 15 residues. V dropped 7 bases and J dropped 3; count of bases not matched to a gene: 6. CDR1 and CDR2 from the germline V gene are MNHNS and SASEGT. The CDR3 region is CASTRAGGIYNEQFF. DNA for the CDR3: TGTGCCAGCACCAGAGCGGGAGGGATCTACAATGAGCAGTTCTTC.

The chain uses TRBV5-1 and TRBJ1-1, with D maybe TRBD1 (6 bases). Between the trimmed V and J ends, which lost 3 bases and 5 bases, there was a span of 23 bases. Germline values: CDR1 SGHRS, CDR2 YFSETQ. This CDR3 is built from 17 residues. The CDR3 bases are TGCGCCAGCAGCTCGGTGGGGGGGCGCGGTTCGGCAACTGAAGCTTTCTTT. Translation gives CASSSVGGRGSATEAFF.